These T cell receptor beta chains were read from a single sample in a study of T cells in Graves' hyperthyroidism and ophthalmopathy. TCRdb used MiXCR to reprocess the multiplex PCR reads, holding one entry per CDR3 protein. The table has 500,000 to 750,000 distinct CDR3 sequences, over 12% seen once. Sequencing used blood. The receptors come from a woman between 18 and 29 years old with Graves' ophthalmopathy. The conserved cysteine and the conserved F or W are not part of the CDR3 here.

J gene	V gene	CDR3 protein
TRBJ2-2	TRBV30	AWRPDTTNTGELF
TRBJ2-1	TRBV6-2/TRBV6-3	ASSYSGSEQF
TRBJ1-1	TRBV10-3	AISDSSPEQGNIFTEAF
TRBJ2-7	TRBV7-6	ASSLESRELHEQY
TRBJ1-1	TRBV3-1	ASSQEGWGTGGNTEAF
TRBJ2-7	TRBV5-8	ASSFRGYEQY
TRBJ1-5	TRBV3-1	ASSHRGANQPQH
TRBJ2-1	TRBV11-2	ASSWAPGGSGEQF
TRBJ2-3	TRBV9	ASSVVQTMSTDTQY
TRBJ2-7	TRBV28	ASSLAMLEQY
TRBJ1-5	TRBV2	ASSEEWVVDSNQPQH
TRBJ1-1	TRBV18	ASSPDRSSLEAF
TRBJ2-3	TRBV11-1	ASSLTLVITDTQY
TRBJ2-5	TRBV4-1	ASSQAGTYSVTGETQY
TRBJ2-5	TRBV28	ASTRGGSKETQY
TRBJ2-3	TRBV11-2	ASSRPFGGRSDTQY
TRBJ1-3	TRBV30	AWSVTGSGNTIY
TRBJ2-1	TRBV5-1	ASSQSTFSYNEQF
TRBJ1-5	TRBV19	ASSIREAGREGQPQH
TRBJ2-7	TRBV5-1	ASSDLIADEQY
TRBJ1-3	TRBV9	ASSKRDRDSGNTIY
TRBJ2-3	TRBV30	AWTVGVGVSTDTQY
TRBJ1-2	TRBV7-9	ASSLAQGWYGYT
TRBJ1-2	TRBV28	ASNPGQPINYGYT